The next 28 T cell receptor beta chains were all read from a single sample in a study of blood T cell repertoires in COVID-19. Profiling relied on immunoSEQ multiplex PCR, and the TCRdb table lists in-frame clones only, not all of them. The table shows a few hundred thousand clones, with approximately 80% occurring only once. The sample comprised peripheral blood. The receptors stem from a man aged 35 to 55 who had recovered from COVID-19.

V usage is TRBV27 and J usage is TRBJ2-3; D is perhaps TRBD2 (6 bases). V lost 5 bases to trimming and J lost 3 bases, with 18 bases between them. The germline V gene encodes CDR1 MNHEY and CDR2 SMNVEV (reference sequence). CDR3 size: 16 residues. CDR3: CASSPRDWVLTDTQYF. CDR3 nucleotides: TGTGCCAGCAGTCCCCGGGACTGGGTCCTGACAGATACGCAGTATTTT.

This chain connects TRBV11-3 to TRBJ1-2, with D uncertain. The CDR3 extends over 15 amino acids. Germline V gene lookup returns CDR1 SGHNT and CDR2 YENEEA. The germline V and J ends were trimmed by 1 base and 3 bases, with 12 bases remaining between them. The CDR3, as DNA: TGTGCCAGCAGCTTAGCCGGGGAGCAGGACTATGGCTACACCTTC. Its translation: CASSLAGEQDYGYTF.

This sequence joins TRBV7-9 and TRBJ2-1, with 10 nucleotides matching TRBD2. Germline CDR1 SEHNR, CDR2 FQNEAQ (reference sequence). The CDR3 covers 16 residues. J lost 4 bases, V lost 0 bases, and 3 bases had no gene match. The CDR3 is CASSLALAGAYNEQFF. In DNA, the CDR3 is TGTGCCAGCAGCTTAGCCCTAGCGGGGGCTTACAATGAGCAGTTCTTC.

This clone occurred many times. Other DNA sequences in this specimen translate into the identical CDR3. V and J are TRBV4-1 and TRBJ1-4, with a possible D match to TRBD1 (5 bases). This CDR3 contains 15 residues. The V and J ends lost 1 base and 3 bases respectively, with 9 bases between them. CDR1 MGHRA and CDR2 YSYEKL come from the germline V gene. The DNA for the CDR3 is TGCGCCAGCAGCCAAGGCCGACAGTCTAATGAAAAACTGTTTTTT. Translation gives CASSQGRQSNEKLFF.

The CDR3 is CASGKTGGGTEAFF. The DNA of the CDR3 is TGTGCTAGTGGTAAAACAGGGGGCGGCACTGAAGCTTTCTTT. This chain connects TRBV12-5 to TRBJ1-1; 9 bases match TRBD1. This CDR3 comprises 14 residues. Germline CDR1 is LGHNT and CDR2 is FRNRAP. J lost 4 bases, V lost 5 bases, and 5 bases had no gene match.

This chain links TRBV20-1 with TRBJ1-1; possible D gene TRBD1, 5 bases. The CDR3 extends over 14 amino acids. CDR1 DFQATT and CDR2 SNEGSKA come from the germline V gene (reference sequence). Deletions cut 3 bases from V and 11 bases from J, with 22 bases between. The CDR3: CSASDPQGGNPAFF. The DNA of the CDR3 is TGCAGTGCTAGTGACCCCCAGGGTGGGAACCCCGCTTTCTTT.

The rearrangement joins TRBV6-2 or TRBV6-3 to TRBJ2-3; the D gene is possibly TRBD1 (5 bases). V lost 2 bases and J 0 bases, leaving 12 bases between the germline ends. There are 16 residues in the CDR3. Germline CDR1 MNHEY, CDR2 SVGEGT. The CDR3 loop reads CASSYLSGRSTDTQYF. CDR3 DNA: TGTGCCAGCAGTTACCTGTCAGGGCGTAGCACAGATACGCAGTATTTT.

This rearrangement joins TRBV10-3 to TRBJ1-1, with a tentative D call TRBD1 (6 bases). This CDR3 is built from 14 residues. Trimming pared 6 bases from V and 1 base from J, leaving 12 bases between. Germline CDR1 is ENHRY and CDR2 is SYGVKD. The CDR3 spells CAISITGPNTEAFF. The CDR3 DNA follows: TGTGCCATCAGCATAACAGGGCCGAACACTGAAGCTTTCTTT.

The CDR3 coding sequence is TGTGCCTGGAGTCTCGACGAGGGCGGGGAGCTGTTTTTT. Protein sequence: CAWSLDEGGELFF. The genes are TRBV30 and TRBJ2-2; perhaps TRBD2 as D (5 bases). The CDR3 is 13 residues long. V lost 2 bases and J 7 bases, leaving 11 bases between the germline ends. CDR1 is GTSNPN and CDR2 is SVGIG in the germline V gene (reference sequence). Filled out from reference TRBV30 and TRBJ2-2, the complete variable domain reads SQTIHQWPATLVQPVGSPLSLECTVEGTSNPNLYWYRQAAGRGLQLLFYSVGIGQISSEVPQNLSASRPQDRQFILSSKKLLLSDSGFYLCAWSLDEGGELFFGEGSRLTVL.

J is TRBJ2-2 and V is TRBV30; D perhaps matches TRBD1 (6 bases). The CDR3 loop spans 17 amino acids. V was cut by 0 bases and J by 0 bases, with 14 bases left in between. The V gene's germline CDR1 is GTSNPN and CDR2 SVGIG (reference sequence). CDR3 sequence reads: CAWSVLSGATNTGELFF. CDR3 DNA: TGTGCCTGGAGTGTACTTTCAGGGGCGACGAACACCGGGGAGCTGTTTTTT.

V usage is TRBV29-1 and J usage is TRBJ1-3, with 7 bases identical to TRBD1. Germline values: CDR1 SQVTM, CDR2 ANQGSEA. V trimming: 2 bases; J trimming: 0 bases; junction bases outside the gene matches: 4. CDR3 length equals 15 residues. CDR3 DNA sequence: TGCAGCGTTGAAAGGGACAGCAACTCTGGAAACACCATATATTTT. This sequence encodes CSVERDSNSGNTIYF.

The rearrangement links TRBV24-1 to TRBJ2-3; D may be TRBD1 (5 bases). The germline V and J ends were trimmed by 7 bases and 5 bases, with 15 bases remaining between them. Per germline, CDR1 KGHDR and CDR2 SFDVKD. This CDR3 has 14 amino acids. This CDR3 reads CATRGPYPEDTQYF. In nucleotides, the CDR3 is TGTGCCACCAGGGGGCCCTACCCCGAAGATACGCAGTATTTT.

J is TRBJ2-7 and V is TRBV2; TRBD2 might be the D (6 bases). V was trimmed by 6 bases and J by 2 bases, leaving 8 bases between them. The CDR3 contains 12 residues. Germline CDR1 and CDR2: SNHLY and FYNNEI. The DNA for the CDR3 is TGTGCCAGCAGCGGCGGGACCTACGAGCAGTACTTC. It specifies CASSGGTYEQYF.

CDR3 amino acids: CASSATPGQKGYTF. CDR3 sequence (DNA): TGTGCCAGCAGCGCGACACCGGGACAGAAAGGCTACACCTTC. The genes are TRBV2 and TRBJ1-2; 7 bases are shared with TRBD1. In germline, CDR1 is SNHLY, CDR2 FYNNEI. The CDR3 is 14 amino acids. Trimming took 6 bases from V and 8 from J; bases not matched to a gene: 12.

This rearrangement joins TRBV14 to TRBJ1-2; TRBD1 matches 8 bases. The CDR3 is 16 amino acids. Per germline, CDR1 SGHDN and CDR2 FVKESK. Trimming cost V 1 base and J 4 bases; bases outside gene matches: 8. Written as DNA, the CDR3 is TGTGCCAGCAGCCAAGTGCAGGGGGCGCGGACCTATGGCTACACCTTC. This gives the protein CASSQVQGARTYGYTF.

The chain combines TRBV11-2 with TRBJ2-2; a possible D gene is TRBD2 (5 bases). Trimming took 3 bases from V and 9 from J, leaving 14 bases between them. The CDR3 is made up of 14 amino acids. Germline CDR1 is SGHAT and CDR2 is FQNNGV. CDR3 sequence reads: CASSFSVPGRELFF. CDR3 bases: TGTGCCAGCAGCTTCAGTGTTCCGGGAAGGGAGCTGTTTTTT.

This clone was counted between two and nine times. The CDR3 DNA reads TGTGCCAGCAGTGTTACACTACAGGGGAATGGCTACACCTTC. It specifies CASSVTLQGNGYTF. The chain joins TRBV2 to TRBJ1-2; 7 bases map to TRBD1. CDR1 is SNHLY, CDR2 FYNNEI, per germline. V lost 4 bases and J lost 6; bases outside the gene matches: 8. The CDR3 extends over 14 amino acids. Based on the CDR3 plus reference TRBV2 and TRBJ1-2, the full variable domain is EPEVTQTPSHQVTQMGQEVILRCVPISNHLYFYWYRQILGQKVEFLVSFYNNEISEKSEIFDDQFSVERPDGSNFTLKIRSTKLEDSAMYFCASSVTLQGNGYTFGSGTRLTVV.

CDR3 nucleotide sequence: TGTGCCAGCTCAAGACAGGGAAATTCACCCCTCCACTTT. Its translation: CASSRQGNSPLHF. V is TRBV18 and J is TRBJ1-6, with 7 bases fitting TRBD1. The germline CDR1 and CDR2 sequences are KGHSH and LQKENI. The CDR3 length is 13 residues. V lost 5 bases and J lost 7; bases outside the gene matches: 2.

The rearrangement uses TRBV15 and TRBJ1-4; tentatively, D is TRBD1 (5 bases). The CDR3 extends over 14 amino acids. Germline CDR1 is LNHNV and CDR2 is YYDKDF (reference sequence). V was shortened by 0 bases and J by 8 bases, with 10 bases between the two germline ends. The CDR3 DNA sequence: TGTGCCACCAGCAGAGATGGGGGGGAAGAAAAACTGTTTTTT. The encoded protein is CATSRDGGEEKLFF. Looking up the rest from reference TRBV15 and TRBJ1-4 gives the full variable domain: DAMVIQNPRYQVTQFGKPVTLSCSQTLNHNVMYWYQQKSSQAPKLLFHYYDKDFNNEADTPDNFQSRRPNTSFCFLDIRSPGLGDTAMYLCATSRDGGEEKLFFGSGTQLSVL.

This chain connects TRBV5-4 to TRBJ2-3; 9 nucleotides align to TRBD2. There are 14 residues in the CDR3. Germline V gene sequence: CDR1 SGHNT, CDR2 YYREEE (reference sequence). After removal of 4 bases from V and 5 bases from J, the junction contained 5 bases not matched to a gene. Here the CDR3 reads CASSTGLAIDTQYF. Here the CDR3 DNA reads TGTGCCAGCAGCACCGGACTAGCGATAGATACGCAGTATTTT.

This chain joins TRBV2 and TRBJ2-1, with 7 bases identical to TRBD1. Per germline, CDR1 SNHLY and CDR2 FYNNEI. The V segment lost 5 bases and the J segment 4 bases; nucleotides outside the gene matches: 11. The CDR3 runs 16 residues. Here the CDR3 reads CASSTMGQKGYNEQFF. Written as DNA, the CDR3 is TGTGCCAGCAGTACTATGGGACAGAAGGGTTACAATGAGCAGTTCTTC. Full variable domain (remainder filled in from reference TRBV2 and TRBJ2-1): EPEVTQTPSHQVTQMGQEVILRCVPISNHLYFYWYRQILGQKVEFLVSFYNNEISEKSEIFDDQFSVERPDGSNFTLKIRSTKLEDSAMYFCASSTMGQKGYNEQFFGPGTRLTVL.

The chain has TRBV4-3 and TRBJ1-2; 8 bases are shared with TRBD1. The CDR3 is 15 amino acids. V shed 4 bases, J shed 5 bases, and the junction held 9 bases outside the gene matches. Germline CDR1 LGHNA, CDR2 YSLEER. The CDR3 coding sequence is TGCGCCAGCAGCCCCAACCCGGACAGGGATTATGGCTACACCTTC. This encodes CASSPNPDRDYGYTF.

V gene TRBV9 combines with J gene TRBJ2-7; D ambiguous. The CDR3 length is 15 residues. Deletions cut 4 bases from V and 2 bases from J, with 16 bases between. The germline V gene has CDR1 SGDLS and CDR2 YYNGEE. The CDR3 coding sequence is TGTGCCAGCAGCCCCTCGGGTCGTCCAGCCTACGAGCAGTACTTC. Translating gives CASSPSGRPAYEQYF.

This chain connects TRBV6-5 to TRBJ1-5; TRBD1 matches at 8 bases. There are 14 residues in the CDR3. With V trimmed by 4 bases and J by 7 bases, 6 bases remained unmatched. Germline V gene sequence: CDR1 MNHEY, CDR2 SVGAGI. In DNA, the CDR3 is TGTGCCAGCAGTTCGGACAGGGTGGACCAGCCCCAGCATTTT. It codes for CASSSDRVDQPQHF.

This sequence joins TRBV2 and TRBJ2-3; 10 nucleotides align to TRBD2. The trim removed 6 bases at V and 5 bases at J, leaving 14 bases unmatched. CDR1 SNHLY and CDR2 FYNNEI come from the germline V gene. This CDR3 region has 17 residues. As DNA, the CDR3 is TGTGCCAGCAGCCAGGGGCTAGCGGGGGAAGGTGTAGATACGCAGTATTTT. As protein: CASSQGLAGEGVDTQYF.

The V call is TRBV19, the J call TRBJ2-3; 7 bases agree with TRBD1. Germline loops: CDR1 LNHDA, CDR2 SQIVND (reference sequence). This CDR3 is built from 14 residues. Trimming took 9 bases from V and 3 from J; bases not matched to a gene: 9. CDR3 sequence reads: CASEIRGKTDTQYF. CDR3 nucleotides: TGTGCCAGCGAGATCAGGGGGAAGACAGATACGCAGTATTTT.

In DNA, the CDR3 is TGTGCCAGCAGCCCGACAGGCGCGGGAGCGAACACCGGGGAGCTGTTTTTT. Amino acid sequence: CASSPTGAGANTGELFF. The chain joins TRBV7-2 to TRBJ2-2; the D gene is possibly TRBD2 (7 bases). With 5 bases removed from V and 0 bases from J, the gap between germline ends came to 16 bases. Germline loops: CDR1 SGHTA, CDR2 FQGNSA. The CDR3 extends over 17 amino acids.

This clone was recorded once. The chain combines TRBV12-3 or TRBV12-4 with TRBJ2-3, with 7 bases matching TRBD2. CDR3 length: 13 amino acids. With V trimmed by 3 bases and J by 6 bases, 3 bases remained unmatched. In DNA form, the CDR3 reads TGTGCCAGCAGTTTTACTAGCGCGGATACGCAGTATTTT. Translation: CASSFTSADTQYF.